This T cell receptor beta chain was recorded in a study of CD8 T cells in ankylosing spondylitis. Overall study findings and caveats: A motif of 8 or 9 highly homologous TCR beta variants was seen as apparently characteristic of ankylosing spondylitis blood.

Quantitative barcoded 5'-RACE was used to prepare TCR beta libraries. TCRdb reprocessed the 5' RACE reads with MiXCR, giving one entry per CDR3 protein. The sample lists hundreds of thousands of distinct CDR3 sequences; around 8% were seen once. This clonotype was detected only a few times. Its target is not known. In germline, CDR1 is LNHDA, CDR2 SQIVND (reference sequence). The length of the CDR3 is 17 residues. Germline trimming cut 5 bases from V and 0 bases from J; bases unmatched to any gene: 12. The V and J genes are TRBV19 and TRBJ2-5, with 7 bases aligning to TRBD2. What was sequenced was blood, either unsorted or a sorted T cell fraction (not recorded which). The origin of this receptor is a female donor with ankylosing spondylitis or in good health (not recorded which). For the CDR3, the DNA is TGTGCCAGTAGTCTTCGCAAACGCGGGACTAACCAAGAGACCCAGTACTTC. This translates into CASSLRKRGTNQETQYF.